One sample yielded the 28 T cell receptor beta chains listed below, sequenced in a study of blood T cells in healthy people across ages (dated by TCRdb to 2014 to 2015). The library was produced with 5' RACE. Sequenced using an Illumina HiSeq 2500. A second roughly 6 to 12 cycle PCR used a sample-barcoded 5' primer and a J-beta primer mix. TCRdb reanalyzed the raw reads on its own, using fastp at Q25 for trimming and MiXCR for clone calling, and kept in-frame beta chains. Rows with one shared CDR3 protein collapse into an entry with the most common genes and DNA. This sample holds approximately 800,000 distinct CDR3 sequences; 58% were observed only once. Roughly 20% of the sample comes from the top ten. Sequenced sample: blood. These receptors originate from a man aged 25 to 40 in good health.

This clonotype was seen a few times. The CDR3 coding sequence is TGCAGTGCTAGTATGGAAGGGGCAGGAGGCTACACCTTC. Translated, it gives CSASMEGAGGYTF. The chain links TRBV20-1 to TRBJ1-2, with D perhaps matching TRBD1 (5 bases). Germline CDR1 is DFQATT and CDR2 is SNEGSKA (reference sequence). This CDR3 spans 13 amino acids. V gave up 3 bases and J gave up 8 bases, with 16 bases separating them.

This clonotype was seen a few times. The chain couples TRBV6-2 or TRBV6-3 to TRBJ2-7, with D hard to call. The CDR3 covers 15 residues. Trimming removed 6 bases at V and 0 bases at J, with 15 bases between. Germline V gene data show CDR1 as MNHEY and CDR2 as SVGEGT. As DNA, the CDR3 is TGTGCCAGCAGCAACGGACCGACGAGCTCCTACGAGCAGTACTTC. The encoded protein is CASSNGPTSSYEQYF.

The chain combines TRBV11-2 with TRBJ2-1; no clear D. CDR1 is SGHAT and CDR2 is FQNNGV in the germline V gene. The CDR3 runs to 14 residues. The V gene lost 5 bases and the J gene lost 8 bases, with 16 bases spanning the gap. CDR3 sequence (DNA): TGTGCCAGCAGCCCTCCCCTAGTTAGCCATGAGCAGTTCTTC. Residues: CASSPPLVSHEQFF. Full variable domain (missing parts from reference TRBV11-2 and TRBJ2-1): EAGVAQSPRYKIIEKRQSVAFWCNPISGHATLYWYQQILGQGPKLLIQFQNNGVVDDSQLPKDRFSAERLKGVDSTLKIQPAKLEDSAVYLCASSPPLVSHEQFFGPGTRLTVL.

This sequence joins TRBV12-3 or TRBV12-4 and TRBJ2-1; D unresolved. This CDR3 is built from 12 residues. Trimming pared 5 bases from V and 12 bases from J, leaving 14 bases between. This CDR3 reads CASSPGSESQFF. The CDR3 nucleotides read TGTGCCAGCAGTCCCGGCTCTGAGTCGCAGTTCTTC.

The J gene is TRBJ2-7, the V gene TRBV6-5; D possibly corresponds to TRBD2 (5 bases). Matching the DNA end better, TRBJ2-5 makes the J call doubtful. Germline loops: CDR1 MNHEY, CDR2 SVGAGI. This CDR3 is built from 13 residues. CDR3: CASSYGEGETQYF. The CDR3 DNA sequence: TGTGCCAGCAGTTACGGAGAGGGCGAGACCCAGTACTTC.

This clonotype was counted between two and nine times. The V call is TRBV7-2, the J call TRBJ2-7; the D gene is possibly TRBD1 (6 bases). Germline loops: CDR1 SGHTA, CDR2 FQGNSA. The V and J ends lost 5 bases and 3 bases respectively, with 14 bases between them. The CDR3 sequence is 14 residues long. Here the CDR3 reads CASSASQGNYEQYF. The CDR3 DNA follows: TGTGCCAGCAGCGCTTCCCAGGGGAACTACGAGCAGTACTTC.

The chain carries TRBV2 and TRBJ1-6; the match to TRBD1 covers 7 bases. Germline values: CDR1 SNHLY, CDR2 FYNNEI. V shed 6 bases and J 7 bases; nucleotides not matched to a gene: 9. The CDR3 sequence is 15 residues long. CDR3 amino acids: CASRRPGTDNSPLHF. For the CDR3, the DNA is TGTGCCAGCAGAAGACCCGGGACAGACAATTCACCCCTCCACTTT.

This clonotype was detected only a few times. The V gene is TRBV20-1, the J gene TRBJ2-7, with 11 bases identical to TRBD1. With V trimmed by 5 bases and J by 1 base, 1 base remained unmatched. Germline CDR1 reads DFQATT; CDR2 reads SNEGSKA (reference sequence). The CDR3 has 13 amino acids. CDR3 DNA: TGCAGTGCTGGACAGGGGGCGTCCTACGAGCAGTACTTC. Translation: CSAGQGASYEQYF.

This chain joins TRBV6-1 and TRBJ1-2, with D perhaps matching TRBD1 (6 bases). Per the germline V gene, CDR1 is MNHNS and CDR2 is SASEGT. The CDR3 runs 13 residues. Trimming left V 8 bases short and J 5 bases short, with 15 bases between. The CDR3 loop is CASGDGTSYGYTF. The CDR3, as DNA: TGTGCCAGCGGAGACGGGACATCGTATGGCTACACCTTC.

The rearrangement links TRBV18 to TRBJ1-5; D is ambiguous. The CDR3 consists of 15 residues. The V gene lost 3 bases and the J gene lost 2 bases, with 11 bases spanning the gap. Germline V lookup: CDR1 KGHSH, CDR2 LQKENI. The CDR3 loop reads CASSPTSGGNQPQHF. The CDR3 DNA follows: TGTGCCAGCTCACCTACCTCCGGGGGCAATCAGCCCCAGCATTTT.

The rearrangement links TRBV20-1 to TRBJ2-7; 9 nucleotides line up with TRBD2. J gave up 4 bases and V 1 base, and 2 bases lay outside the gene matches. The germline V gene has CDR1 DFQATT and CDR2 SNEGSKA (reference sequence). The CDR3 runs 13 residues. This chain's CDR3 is CSARVSGRYEQYF. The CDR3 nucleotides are TGCAGTGCTAGAGTTAGCGGGAGATACGAGCAGTACTTC.

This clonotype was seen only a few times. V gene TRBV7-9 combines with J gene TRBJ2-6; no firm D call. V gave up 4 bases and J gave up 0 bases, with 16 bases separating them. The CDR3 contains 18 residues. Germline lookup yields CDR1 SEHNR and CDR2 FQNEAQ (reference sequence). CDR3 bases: TGTGCCAGCAGCTCCCGTAGCCCGATAATCTCTGGGGCCAACGTCCTGACTTTC. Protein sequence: CASSSRSPIISGANVLTF.

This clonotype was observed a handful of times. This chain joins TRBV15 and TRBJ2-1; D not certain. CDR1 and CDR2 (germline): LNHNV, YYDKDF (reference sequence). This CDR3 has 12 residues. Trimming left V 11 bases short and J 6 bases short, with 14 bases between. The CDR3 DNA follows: TGTGCCGCCGGAGAGCCAGTCAATGAGCAGTTCTTC. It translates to CAAGEPVNEQFF.

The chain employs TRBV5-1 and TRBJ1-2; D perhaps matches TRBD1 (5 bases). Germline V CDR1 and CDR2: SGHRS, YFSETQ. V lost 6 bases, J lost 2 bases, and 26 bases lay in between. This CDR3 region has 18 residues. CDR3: CASIPGPQGVTGNYGYTF. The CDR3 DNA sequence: TGCGCCAGCATCCCCGGGCCGCAGGGAGTTACTGGAAACTATGGCTACACCTTC.

CDR3 protein: CSAPASGREETQYF. The CDR3 bases are TGCAGTGCGCCAGCTAGCGGGAGAGAAGAGACCCAGTACTTC. This rearrangement joins TRBV20-1 to TRBJ2-7, with TRBD2 identical over 10 bases. The better agreement between TRBJ2-5 and the DNA end casts doubt on the J call. The CDR3 is made up of 14 amino acids. Germline-derived CDR1 and CDR2 are DFQATT and SNEGSKA (reference sequence).

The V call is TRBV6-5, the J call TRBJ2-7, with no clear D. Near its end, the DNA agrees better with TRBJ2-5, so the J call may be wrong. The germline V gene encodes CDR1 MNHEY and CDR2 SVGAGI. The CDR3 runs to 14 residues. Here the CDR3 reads CASSYSEILETQYF. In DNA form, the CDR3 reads TGTGCCAGCAGTTACTCAGAGATCCTGGAGACCCAGTACTTC.

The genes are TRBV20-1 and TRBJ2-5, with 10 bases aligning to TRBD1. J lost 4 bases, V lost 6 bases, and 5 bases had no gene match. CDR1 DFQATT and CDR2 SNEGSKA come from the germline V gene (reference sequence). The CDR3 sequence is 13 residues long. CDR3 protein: CSAPGTGVETQYF. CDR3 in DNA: TGCAGTGCCCCCGGGACAGGGGTAGAGACCCAGTACTTC.

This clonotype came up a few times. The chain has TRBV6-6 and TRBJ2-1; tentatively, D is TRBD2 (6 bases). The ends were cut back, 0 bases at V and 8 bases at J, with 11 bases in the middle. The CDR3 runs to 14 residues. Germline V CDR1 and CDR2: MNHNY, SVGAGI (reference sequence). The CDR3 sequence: CASSYSDGGYEQFF. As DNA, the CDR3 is TGTGCCAGCAGTTACTCGGATGGGGGGTATGAGCAGTTCTTC.

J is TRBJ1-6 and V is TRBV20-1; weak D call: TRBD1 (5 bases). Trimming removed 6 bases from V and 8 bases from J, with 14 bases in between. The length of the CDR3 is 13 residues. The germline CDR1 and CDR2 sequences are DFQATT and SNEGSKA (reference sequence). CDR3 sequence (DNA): TGCAGTGCAGGCCGGCAGGGAGATTCACCCCTCCACTTT. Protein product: CSAGRQGDSPLHF.

The CDR3 nucleotides read TGTGCCAGCACCCCCTCCGGGGGGGTTACAAACACAGATACGCAGTATTTT. Translated: CASTPSGGVTNTDTQYF. The chain links TRBV12-3 or TRBV12-4 to TRBJ2-3; the match to TRBD2 covers 8 bases. V trimming: 7 bases; J trimming: 2 bases; junction bases outside the gene matches: 14. CDR3 size: 17 residues.

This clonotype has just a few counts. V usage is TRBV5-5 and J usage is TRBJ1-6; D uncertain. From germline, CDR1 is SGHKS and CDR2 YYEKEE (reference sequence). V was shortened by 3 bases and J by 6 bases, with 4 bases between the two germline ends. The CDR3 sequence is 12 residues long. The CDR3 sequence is CASSSTNSPLHF. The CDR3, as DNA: TGTGCCAGCAGCTCGACTAATTCACCCCTCCACTTT.

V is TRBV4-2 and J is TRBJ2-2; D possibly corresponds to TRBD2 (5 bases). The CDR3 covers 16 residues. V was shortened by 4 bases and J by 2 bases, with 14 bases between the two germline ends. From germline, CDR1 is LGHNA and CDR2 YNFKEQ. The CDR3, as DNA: TGTGCCAGCAGCCGCGAGCTCGGGGATAACACCGGGGAGCTGTTTTTT. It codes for CASSRELGDNTGELFF.

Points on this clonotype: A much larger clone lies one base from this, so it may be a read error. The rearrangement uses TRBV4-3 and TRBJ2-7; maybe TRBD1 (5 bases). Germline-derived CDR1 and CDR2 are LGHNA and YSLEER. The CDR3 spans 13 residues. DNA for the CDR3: TGCGCCAGCAGCCAAGAAAGCTGGGGCGAGCGGTACTTC. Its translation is CASSQESWGERYF.

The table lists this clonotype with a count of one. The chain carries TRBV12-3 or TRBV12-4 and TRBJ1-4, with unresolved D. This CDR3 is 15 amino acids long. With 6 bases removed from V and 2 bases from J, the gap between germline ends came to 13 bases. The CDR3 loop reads CASSRAGSTNEKLFF. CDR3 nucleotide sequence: TGTGCCAGCAGCCGAGCCGGAAGCACTAATGAAAAACTGTTTTTT.

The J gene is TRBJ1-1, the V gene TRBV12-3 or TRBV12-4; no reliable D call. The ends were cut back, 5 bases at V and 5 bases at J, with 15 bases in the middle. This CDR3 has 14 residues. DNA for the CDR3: TGTGCCAGCAGTGTAAGTGTGGGGAGGACTGAAGCTTTCTTT. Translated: CASSVSVGRTEAFF.

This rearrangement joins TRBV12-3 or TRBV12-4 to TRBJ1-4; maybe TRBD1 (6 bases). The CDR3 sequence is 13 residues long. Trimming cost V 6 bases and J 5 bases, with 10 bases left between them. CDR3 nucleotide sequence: TGTGCCAGCAGCCTGACAGGAAATGAAAAACTGTTTTTT. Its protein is CASSLTGNEKLFF.

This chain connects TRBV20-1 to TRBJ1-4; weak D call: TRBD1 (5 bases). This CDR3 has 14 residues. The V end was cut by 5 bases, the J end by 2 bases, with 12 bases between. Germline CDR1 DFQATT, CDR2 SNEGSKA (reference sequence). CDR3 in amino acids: CSALPGPTNEKLFF. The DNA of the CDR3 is TGCAGTGCTTTACCGGGACCGACTAATGAAAAACTGTTTTTT.

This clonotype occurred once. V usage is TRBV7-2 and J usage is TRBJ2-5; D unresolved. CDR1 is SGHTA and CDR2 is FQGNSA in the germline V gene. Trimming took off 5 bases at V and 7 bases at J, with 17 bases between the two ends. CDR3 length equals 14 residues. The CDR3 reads CASSPDNGKRTQYF. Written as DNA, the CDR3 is TGTGCCAGCAGCCCAGACAACGGAAAACGGACCCAGTACTTC.